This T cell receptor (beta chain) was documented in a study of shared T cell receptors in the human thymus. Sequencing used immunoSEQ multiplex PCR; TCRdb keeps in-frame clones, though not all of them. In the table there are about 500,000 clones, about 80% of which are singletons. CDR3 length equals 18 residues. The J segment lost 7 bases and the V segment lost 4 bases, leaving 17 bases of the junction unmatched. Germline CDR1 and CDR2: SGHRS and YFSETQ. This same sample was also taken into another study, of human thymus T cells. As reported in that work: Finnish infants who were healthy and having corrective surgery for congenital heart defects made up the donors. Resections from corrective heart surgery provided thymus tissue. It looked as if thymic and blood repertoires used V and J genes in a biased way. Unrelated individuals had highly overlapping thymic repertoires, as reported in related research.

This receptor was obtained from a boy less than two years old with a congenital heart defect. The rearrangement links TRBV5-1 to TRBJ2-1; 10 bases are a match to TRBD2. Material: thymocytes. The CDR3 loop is CASSGTTRTTSGINEQFF. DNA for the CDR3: TGCGCCAGCAGCGGCACCACACGCACTACTAGCGGGATTAATGAGCAGTTCTTC.